This TCR beta chain was identified during a study of blood T cell repertoires in COVID-19. Looked up from germline, CDR1 is LNHDA and CDR2 is SQIVND (reference sequence). V shed 2 bases and J shed 0 bases, with 8 bases lying between them. The CDR3 loop spans 14 amino acids. Patients from Seattle were sampled longitudinally, starting during active infection. Authors' analysis steps: Estimated nucleated cell counts came from reference gene primer amplification. Here immunoSEQ multiplex PCR was the method, and the copy in TCRdb shows in-frame clones only, minus some. The V and J calls and the clone size are those of that table, but D and trimming were determined from the DNA. Seen here are about 58,000 clones, about 80% observed once, and the top ten hold more than 8.5%.

The chain joins TRBV19 to TRBJ2-7; D is perhaps TRBD2 (5 bases). Specimen: peripheral blood. The TCR sequence derives from a man aged 45-60 years with COVID-19, enrolled during active disease. The CDR3 region is CASSITGISYEQYF. CDR3 coding DNA: TGTGCCAGTAGTATAACGGGGATCTCCTACGAGCAGTACTTC. Combining the CDR3 with reference TRBV19 and TRBJ2-7 gives the whole variable domain DGGITQSPKYLFRKEGQNVTLSCEQNLNHDAMYWYRQDPGQGLRLIYYSQIVNDFQKGDIAEGYSVSREKKESFPLTVTSAQKNPTAFYLCASSITGISYEQYFGPGTRLTVT.